Listed here are 27 T cell receptor beta chains from one sample, sequenced in a study of cytomegalovirus exposure and HLA in healthy donors. The primer mix had 60 Vbeta and 13 Jbeta primers. Produced via immunoSEQ multiplex PCR; TCRdb's table is partial and in-frame only. The sample includes about 160,000 clones, 82% of them seen just once. Sequencing was carried out using PBMCs. Receptors were obtained from a male donor in good health and CMV-seronegative.

This clone has only one observation. The J gene is TRBJ1-4, the V gene TRBV7-8; possible D gene TRBD1, 6 bases. CDR1 and CDR2 from the germline V gene are SGHVS and FQNEAQ. The CDR3 is 15 residues long. V was cut by 5 bases and J by 8 bases, with 18 bases left in between. The CDR3 loop reads CASSPITGSGEKLFF. The CDR3 DNA follows: TGTGCCAGCAGCCCGATCACAGGGTCGGGGGAAAAACTGTTTTTT.

Only one count was recorded for this clone. V usage is TRBV9 and J usage is TRBJ2-7; 7 bases map to TRBD2. The CDR3 totals 14 residues. The germline CDR1 and CDR2 sequences are SGDLS and YYNGEE. With 4 bases clipped from V and 2 bases from J, the junction kept 6 bases outside the gene matches. The CDR3 loop reads CASSLSGDPYEQYF. CDR3 in DNA: TGTGCCAGCAGCCTAAGCGGGGACCCCTACGAGCAGTACTTC.

This clone is classed as medium-sized. The V and J genes are TRBV5-1 and TRBJ2-1; 12 nucleotides match TRBD2. J gave up 7 bases and V 2 bases, and 4 bases lay outside the gene matches. The V gene's germline CDR1 is SGHRS and CDR2 YFSETQ. The CDR3 is made up of 15 amino acids. The CDR3 is CASSFPLAGGNEQFF. In DNA, the CDR3 is TGCGCCAGCAGCTTCCCACTAGCGGGAGGTAATGAGCAGTTCTTC.

The genes are TRBV25-1 and TRBJ2-5, with D possibly TRBD2 on 5 matching bases. CDR1 is MGHDK and CDR2 is SYGVNS in the germline V gene. Between the trimmed V and J ends, which lost 3 bases and 2 bases, there was a span of 13 bases. CDR3 length: 15 residues. The CDR3: CASSDAGAIQETQYF. DNA for the CDR3: TGTGCCAGCAGTGACGCGGGCGCCATTCAAGAGACCCAGTACTTC.

The chain has TRBV9 and TRBJ2-5, with a weak D call TRBD1 (6 bases). The germline CDR1 and CDR2 sequences are SGDLS and YYNGEE. V dropped 5 bases and J dropped 1 base, with 12 bases sitting between them. The CDR3 is 14 residues long. The CDR3 region is CASSRTGSQETQYF. As DNA, the CDR3 is TGTGCCAGCAGTCGAACAGGGAGCCAAGAGACCCAGTACTTC.

This chain joins TRBV28 and TRBJ2-7; 8 positions match TRBD1. J lost 3 bases, V lost 7 bases, and 2 bases had no gene match. The CDR3 totals 12 residues. CDR1 and CDR2 from the germline V gene are MDHEN and SYDVKM. The CDR3 here is CASTGQGYEQYF. CDR3 nucleotides: TGTGCCAGCACCGGACAGGGCTACGAGCAGTACTTC.

The chain couples TRBV7-9 to TRBJ2-7; possible D gene TRBD1, 5 bases. V shed 1 base and J shed 7 bases, with 8 bases lying between them. Looked up from germline, CDR1 is SEHNR and CDR2 is FQNEAQ (reference sequence). CDR3 size: 12 residues. The CDR3 DNA follows: TGTGCCAGCAGCTTAGTTCCAGGGGAGCAGTACTTC. Its translation is CASSLVPGEQYF.

This clone has only a few counts. This sequence joins TRBV6-1 and TRBJ1-6, with 8 nucleotides matching TRBD1. CDR1 is MNHNS and CDR2 is SASEGT in the germline V gene. CDR3 size: 14 residues. V lost 6 bases to trimming and J lost 8 bases; unmatched junction nucleotides: 6. The chain's CDR3 is CASRPQGAHSPLHF. For the CDR3, the DNA is TGTGCCAGCAGACCTCAGGGGGCCCATTCACCCCTCCACTTT.

The chain combines TRBV6-5 with TRBJ1-1, with a possible D match to TRBD1 (5 bases). CDR1 is MNHEY and CDR2 is SVGAGI in the germline V gene. Trimming removed 5 bases from V and 10 bases from J, with 17 bases in between. The CDR3 totals 13 residues. The CDR3 sequence: CASSESGRMLAFF. CDR3 in DNA: TGTGCCAGCAGTGAATCAGGGAGGATGCTAGCTTTCTTT.

This clone was observed a single time. This chain joins TRBV5-1 and TRBJ2-7, with D possibly TRBD2 on 5 matching bases. Between the trimmed V and J ends, which lost 4 bases and 3 bases, there was a span of 8 bases. Germline CDR1 and CDR2: SGHRS and YFSETQ. This CDR3 is 12 amino acids long. DNA for the CDR3: TGCGCCAGCAGCCAGAGCGGCTACGAGCAGTACTTC. As protein: CASSQSGYEQYF.

This rearrangement joins TRBV19 to TRBJ1-2, with a possible D match to TRBD1 (5 bases). The V end was cut by 5 bases, the J end by 4 bases, with 20 bases between. Germline V CDR1 and CDR2: LNHDA, SQIVND (reference sequence). The CDR3 totals 16 residues. CDR3 DNA sequence: TGTGCCAGTAGTCCCCCCGGGGGGGGAACTATCTATGGCTACACCTTC. The encoded protein is CASSPPGGGTIYGYTF.

This clone was detected only a few times. The V and J genes are TRBV7-2 and TRBJ1-1, with 7 bases lining up with TRBD1. CDR3 length: 13 residues. With V trimmed by 5 bases and J by 11 bases, 11 bases remained unmatched. The germline V gene encodes CDR1 SGHTA and CDR2 FQGNSA. Written as DNA, the CDR3 is TGTGCCAGCAGCCCCCCGGGGACAGAGGGGGCTTTCTTT. Its translation is CASSPPGTEGAFF.

This chain joins TRBV15 and TRBJ1-4; D call uncertain. Trimming removed 0 bases at V and 5 bases at J, with 16 bases between. Germline loops: CDR1 LNHNV, CDR2 YYDKDF (reference sequence). The CDR3 extends over 17 amino acids. DNA for the CDR3: TGTGCCACCAGCAGAGATTCACGATTGTCAGAAAATGAAAAACTGTTTTTT. This encodes CATSRDSRLSENEKLFF.

This sequence joins TRBV28 and TRBJ2-5; D possibly corresponds to TRBD2 (6 bases). The CDR3 spans 14 residues. Germline V gene data show CDR1 as MDHEN and CDR2 as SYDVKM. Trimming shortened V by 8 bases and J by 4 bases, and 17 bases separated the two germline ends. The CDR3 DNA sequence: TGTGCCAGCCAACTAGCCCAGCAGGGAGAGACCCAGTACTTC. Encoded protein: CASQLAQQGETQYF.

J is TRBJ2-3 and V is TRBV7-8; 10 positions match TRBD2. The V gene end was trimmed by 10 bases and the J gene end by 0 bases; junction bases not matched to a gene: 13. Per germline, CDR1 SGHVS and CDR2 FQNEAQ. The CDR3 is made up of 17 amino acids. The CDR3 region is CATSGASGGLSTDTQYF. The CDR3 DNA is TGTGCCACATCGGGGGCTAGCGGGGGCCTTAGCACAGATACGCAGTATTTT. Complete variable domain (other parts from reference TRBV7-8 and TRBJ2-3): GAGVSQSPRYKVAKRGQDVALRCDPISGHVSLFWYQQALGQGPEFLTYFQNEAQLDKSGLPSDRFFAERPEGSVSTLKIQRTQQEDSAVYLCATSGASGGLSTDTQYFGPGTRLTVL.

The V gene is TRBV5-4, the J gene TRBJ1-2; D not resolved. V dropped 4 bases and J dropped 3 bases, with 13 bases sitting between them. The CDR3 loop spans 14 amino acids. CDR1 is SGHNT, CDR2 YYREEE, per germline (reference sequence). The CDR3 DNA is TGTGCCAGCAGCCCAGCAGGATGGGACTATGGCTACACCTTC. It codes for CASSPAGWDYGYTF.

The chain joins TRBV6-6 to TRBJ2-5, with TRBD1 as a possible D gene (7 bases). CDR1 is MNHNY and CDR2 is SVGAGI in the germline V gene (reference sequence). The CDR3 runs 14 residues. V dropped 6 bases and J dropped 0 bases, with 11 bases sitting between them. This chain's CDR3 is CASSAGQYQETQYF. CDR3 DNA sequence: TGTGCCAGCAGCGCGGGACAGTACCAAGAGACCCAGTACTTC.

This clone was seen more than once but under ten times. The V call is TRBV7-2, the J call TRBJ2-3; D is possibly TRBD1 (5 bases). The germline V and J ends were trimmed by 1 base and 1 base, with 9 bases remaining between them. This CDR3 contains 15 residues. Per germline, CDR1 SGHTA and CDR2 FQGNSA. The CDR3 DNA reads TGTGCCAGCAGCTTAGGAAAGGGGCGCACAGATACGCAGTATTTT. It translates to CASSLGKGRTDTQYF.

This sequence joins TRBV7-9 and TRBJ2-5; D is undetermined. The J call is in doubt because the DNA end fits TRBJ2-7 better. CDR1 is SEHNR and CDR2 is FQNEAQ in the germline V gene (reference sequence). The CDR3 is 13 residues long. The CDR3 spells CASRANGPYEQYF. CDR3 bases: TGTGCCAGCAGAGCGAACGGCCCCTACGAGCAGTACTTC.

CDR3 sequence (DNA): TGTGCCAGCAGCCAAGGGTTCACAGGCAGCCTGAACACTGAAGCTTTCTTT. Its protein product is CASSQGFTGSLNTEAFF. The chain carries TRBV4-2 and TRBJ1-1, with a weak D call TRBD1 (5 bases). The CDR3 spans 17 residues. V was shortened by 1 base and J by 0 bases, with 15 bases between the two germline ends. Germline-derived CDR1 and CDR2 are LGHNA and YNFKEQ.

This chain joins TRBV9 and TRBJ2-6, with 11 nucleotides matching TRBD1. The CDR3 is 18 residues long. Losses at the gene ends were 0 bases for V and 4 bases for J; bases not matched to a gene: 6. Germline V gives CDR1 SGDLS, CDR2 YYNGEE. In nucleotides, the CDR3 is TGTGCCAGCAGCGTAGGTCGGGACAGGGGGGCCGGGGCCAACGTCCTGACTTTC. Translation gives CASSVGRDRGAGANVLTF.

This sequence joins TRBV5-5 and TRBJ2-3; D possibly corresponds to TRBD2 (7 bases). With 4 bases removed from V and 7 bases from J, the gap between germline ends came to 19 bases. Germline values: CDR1 SGHKS, CDR2 YYEKEE (reference sequence). The CDR3 totals 15 residues. The CDR3, as DNA: TGTGCCAGCAGCCCGACGGCCGGGGGGCCGAATACGCAGTATTTT. Its protein product is CASSPTAGGPNTQYF.

The chain combines TRBV4-1 with TRBJ1-1, with a tentative D call TRBD1 (5 bases). CDR3 size: 12 residues. In germline, CDR1 is MGHRA, CDR2 YSYEKL. Trimming shortened V by 3 bases and J by 11 bases, and 13 bases separated the two germline ends. CDR3 sequence (DNA): TGCGCCAGCAGCCAGTCAACAGGTTCGGCTTTCTTT. Residues: CASSQSTGSAFF.

DNA for the CDR3: TGTGCCAGCAGTGACCGTAGCAATCAGCCCCAGCATTTT. This translates into CASSDRSNQPQHF. The chain links TRBV25-1 to TRBJ1-5; D gene unclear. The CDR3 covers 13 residues. V dropped 3 bases and J dropped 0 bases, with 3 bases sitting between them. Germline CDR1 MGHDK, CDR2 SYGVNS.

In its sample, this clone was seen once. The V gene is TRBV21-1, the J gene TRBJ1-1; TRBD1, the D gene given by the table, was not confirmed from the DNA. TRBV21-1 is annotated as a pseudogene. This CDR3 is 14 amino acids long. CDR3 bases: TGTGCCAGCAGCAAAGAGCAGGGGAGAGCTGAAGCTTTCTTT. Its protein product is CASSKEQGRAEAFF.

The chain links TRBV5-4 to TRBJ2-2; the match to TRBD2 covers 7 bases. The trim removed 0 bases at V and 6 bases at J, leaving 11 bases unmatched. The germline V gene has CDR1 SGHNT and CDR2 YYREEE (reference sequence). The CDR3 has 17 amino acids. The CDR3 region is CASSLDPLAGFAGELFF. In DNA form, the CDR3 reads TGTGCCAGCAGCTTGGACCCATTAGCGGGCTTCGCCGGGGAGCTGTTTTTT.

V usage is TRBV6-6 and J usage is TRBJ2-7; D not resolved. Germline CDR1 reads MNHNY; CDR2 reads SVGAGI (reference sequence). The ends were cut back, 4 bases at V and 3 bases at J, with 16 bases in the middle. CDR3 size: 15 residues. Here the CDR3 DNA reads TGTGCCAGCAGTTCACCGGGTCTAACTAACTACGAGCAGTACTTC. Protein sequence: CASSSPGLTNYEQYF.